A selection of T cell receptor beta chains follows, all from one sample in a study of post-analysis software for immune sequencing data. MiXCR was run by TCRdb on the PCR reads, yielding one entry per CDR3 protein. The sample lists some 690,000 distinct CDR3 sequences; about 32% were seen once. Material for sequencing was blood. The receptors here all came from a girl aged 10-17 years with multiple sclerosis. Both conserved end residues are part of each CDR3. D genes are given only for firm matches. Clone size, where shown, is once, few, many, or a class for clones that have expanded.

>.|.|TRBJ1-1|TRBV5-1
TGCGCGACCAGGCAGGTGGGGTACACTGAAGCTTTCTTT
CATRQVGYTEAFF
>.|.|TRBJ2-7|TRBV7-9
TGTGCCAGCAGCCCCACGAGGGAAACCCAAAGGGAGCAGTACTTC
CASSPTRETQREQYF
>.|few|TRBJ2-4|TRBV15
TGTGCCACCAGCAGAGAGGGACTAGCCAAAAACATTCAGTACTTC
CATSREGLAKNIQYF
>TRBD2|.|TRBJ2-1|TRBV7-9
TGTGCCAGTAGCTTGCAGGGAGGCGGGAGCAATGAGCAGTTCTTC
CASSLQGGGSNEQFF
>.|few|TRBJ1-6|TRBV6-6
TGTGCCAGCAGTTACGATAACGGCAATTCACCCCTCCACTTT
CASSYDNGNSPLHF
>.|.|TRBJ1-1|TRBV12-3/TRBV12-4
TGTGCCAGCAGGTTCCGGGTCATGAACACTGAAGCTTTCTTT
CASRFRVMNTEAFF
>TRBD1|.|TRBJ2-7|TRBV12-3/TRBV12-4
TGTGCCAGCAGCCCCGGAACCTCCGGGACAGGGGGCCGGGGTTACGAGCAGTACTTC
CASSPGTSGTGGRGYEQYF
>.|few|TRBJ1-1|TRBV7-2
TGTGCCAGCAGCTTAGGGGGCAGGAACACTGAAGCTTTCTTT
CASSLGGRNTEAFF
>TRBD1|few|TRBJ2-1|TRBV10-3
TGTGCCATCAGTGAGGTAATGGGGACAGGTTACAATGAGCAGTTCTTC
CAISEVMGTGYNEQFF
>TRBD2|few|TRBJ2-1|TRBV20-1
TGCAGTGCCGCTACACTAGCGGAAGACAATGAGCAGTTCTTC
CSAATLAEDNEQFF
>.|.|TRBJ1-6|TRBV20-1
TGCAGTGCTAGTCGCATAATACAGGGTCTGCGGGGATCACCCCTCCACTTT
CSASRIIQGLRGSPLHF
>.|few|TRBJ2-3|TRBV5-1
TGCGCCAGCAGCTCCCGGGTACGGGGCACAGATACGCAGTATTTT
CASSSRVRGTDTQYF
>TRBD1|few|TRBJ1-2|TRBV12-3/TRBV12-4
TGTGCCAGCAGCCGTCCCGGGACAGGGGGCTATGGCTACACCTTC
CASSRPGTGGYGYTF